This passage covers 10 T cell receptor beta chains from one sample sequenced in a study of HIV-infected patients and healthy controls. All unsorted peripheral T cells were captured because whole blood was used without fractionation. Reverse transcription used approximately 500 ng RNA and constant-region primers for alpha and beta. Separate chain-specific third strand synthesis with multiplexing indices produced the alpha and beta libraries. Via MiXCR, TCRdb re-called the 5' RACE reads, giving one row per CDR3 protein. The data contain roughly 17,000 distinct CDR3 sequences, 4.5% to 7% of them singletons. The source material was blood. Receptors were obtained from an adult in good health.

The gene calls are TRBV7-2 and TRBJ2-1; D is possibly TRBD2 (5 bases). Trimming left V 5 bases short and J 0 bases short, with 14 bases between. Per germline, CDR1 SGHTA and CDR2 FQGNSA. The CDR3 has 16 amino acids. Here the CDR3 reads CASSQNPGLSYNEQFF. CDR3 nucleotide sequence: TGTGCCAGCAGCCAGAATCCCGGACTCTCCTACAATGAGCAGTTCTTC.

This clonotype occurred many times. The genes are TRBV14 and TRBJ1-1, with TRBD1 as a possible D gene (5 bases). The CDR3 is 14 amino acids. Germline-derived CDR1 and CDR2 are SGHDN and FVKESK. Trimming pared 4 bases from V and 5 bases from J, leaving 14 bases between. CDR3 sequence: CASSPPLGGTEAFF. CDR3 nucleotide sequence: TGTGCCAGCAGCCCTCCACTCGGGGGGACTGAAGCTTTCTTT.

This clonotype came up many times. This chain connects TRBV12-3 or TRBV12-4 to TRBJ2-3, with 7 nucleotides matching TRBD2. V was clipped by 6 bases and J by 6 bases; unmatched bases: 9. This CDR3 has 14 amino acids. The CDR3 sequence is CASRLGTSVDTQYF. The CDR3 nucleotides read TGTGCCAGCAGACTCGGAACTAGCGTGGATACGCAGTATTTT.

J is TRBJ2-7 and V is TRBV5-4; 7 bases match TRBD1. The germline V gene encodes CDR1 SGHNT and CDR2 YYREEE (reference sequence). The CDR3 has 14 residues. V lost 4 bases, J lost 6 bases, and 10 bases stayed unmatched. In nucleotides, the CDR3 is TGTGCCAGCAGCCTTGTGTCAGGGGGAAGCGAGCAGTACTTC. Encoded protein: CASSLVSGGSEQYF.

In its sample, this clonotype was seen many times. In DNA, the CDR3 is TGTGCCAGCAGCTCCGACAGATACGAGCAGTACTTC. Translated: CASSSDRYEQYF. The gene calls are TRBV7-2 and TRBJ2-7; D possibly corresponds to TRBD1 (5 bases). Trimming removed 4 bases at V and 4 bases at J, with 8 bases between. The CDR3 is made up of 12 amino acids. Per germline, CDR1 SGHTA and CDR2 FQGNSA.

The V and J genes are TRBV30 and TRBJ2-5, with D possibly matching TRBD1 (6 bases). CDR3 length equals 12 residues. V shed 0 bases and J shed 4 bases, with 6 bases lying between them. Germline CDR1 is GTSNPN and CDR2 is SVGIG (reference sequence). CDR3 loop: CAWSVGGETQYF. The CDR3 bases are TGTGCCTGGAGTGTAGGGGGAGAGACCCAGTACTTC.

This clonotype has at least ten counts. This chain joins TRBV20-1 and TRBJ2-7, with 7 bases matching TRBD2. The trim removed 1 base at V and 0 bases at J, leaving 6 bases unmatched. Germline V gene sequence: CDR1 DFQATT, CDR2 SNEGSKA (reference sequence). This CDR3 is built from 15 residues. CDR3: CSARVGTTSSYEQYF. The CDR3 DNA follows: TGCAGTGCTAGAGTAGGGACTACCAGCTCCTACGAGCAGTACTTC.

This clonotype came up many times. The CDR3 is CASSLAGTVYGYTF. The CDR3 DNA sequence: TGTGCCAGCAGTTTAGCCGGGACAGTCTATGGCTACACCTTC. The rearrangement uses TRBV12-3 or TRBV12-4 and TRBJ1-2; the match to TRBD1 covers 7 bases. V gave up 0 bases and J gave up 4 bases; unmatched junction bases: 2. CDR3 size: 14 residues.

By share, this clonotype ranks as large. The V and J genes are TRBV20-1 and TRBJ2-3; 7 bases align to TRBD2. The CDR3 is made up of 16 amino acids. V lost 0 bases to trimming and J lost 2 bases; unmatched junction nucleotides: 8. Germline V gene data show CDR1 as DFQATT and CDR2 as SNEGSKA (reference sequence). The CDR3 here is CSARDLGSGHTDTQYF. The CDR3 coding sequence is TGCAGTGCTAGAGATTTAGGTAGCGGGCACACAGATACGCAGTATTTT.

The CDR3 protein is CASSMGQTTDTQYF. CDR3 sequence (DNA): TGTGCCAGCAGCATGGGACAGACCACAGATACGCAGTATTTT. The chain carries TRBV7-9 and TRBJ2-3, with 7 positions matching TRBD1. The CDR3 is 14 residues long. CDR1 and CDR2 (germline): SEHNR, FQNEAQ (reference sequence). Trimming took 5 bases from V and 2 from J; bases not matched to a gene: 4.